This T cell receptor (beta chain) was recovered during a study of T cells in Graves' hyperthyroidism and ophthalmopathy. Study-wide results and caveats: The majority of expanded thyroid clonotypes above 0.001 also appeared in blood.

Amplification yielded TCR beta CDR3 regions, with RNA transcripts as the source. An initial round of RT-PCR targeting the TCR CDR3 relied on the HTBI primer set. TCRdb itself ran the multiplex PCR reads through MiXCR, one entry per CDR3 protein. Among about 560,000 distinct CDR3 sequences listed, around 17% were seen once. V gave up 0 bases and J gave up 2 bases; unmatched junction bases: 5. The CDR3 runs to 16 residues. Germline V gene data show CDR1 as SGHRS and CDR2 as YFSETQ. Ten or more counts support this clonotype. Its antigen is still unknown. The chain joins TRBV5-1 to TRBJ2-5, with 9 bases aligning to TRBD2. The specimen was blood. This sequence originates from a woman between 18 and 29 years old with Graves' hyperthyroidism. The CDR3 here is CASSLAGTSIQETQYF. CDR3 bases: TGCGCCAGCAGCTTGGCCGGGACTAGCATACAAGAGACCCAGTACTTC.